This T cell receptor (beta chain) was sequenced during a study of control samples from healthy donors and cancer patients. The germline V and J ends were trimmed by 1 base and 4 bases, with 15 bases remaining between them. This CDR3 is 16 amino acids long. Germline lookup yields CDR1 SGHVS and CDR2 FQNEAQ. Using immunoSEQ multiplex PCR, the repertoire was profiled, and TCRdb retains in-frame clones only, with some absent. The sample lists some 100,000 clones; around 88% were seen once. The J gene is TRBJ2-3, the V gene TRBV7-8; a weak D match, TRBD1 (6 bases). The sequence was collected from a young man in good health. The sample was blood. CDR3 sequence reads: CASSLVPGVGADTQYF. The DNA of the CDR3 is TGTGCCAGCAGCTTAGTTCCAGGGGTGGGGGCAGATACGCAGTATTTT.